This TCR beta chain derives from a study of T cell responses to AZD1222 COVID-19 vaccine. Assay used: immunoSEQ multiplex PCR; TCRdb lists only in-frame clones, some missing. The table shows about 140,000 clones, with roughly 92% occurring only once. The material sequenced was peripheral blood, taken on day 0 of AZD1222 vaccination. This clonotype was obtained from an adult in good health.

This CDR3 reads CASSLMFSGANVLTF. CDR3 sequence (DNA): TGTGCCAGCAGCTTAATGTTCTCTGGGGCCAACGTCCTGACTTTC. The chain recombines TRBV7-2 with TRBJ2-6; D is unclear. Between the trimmed V and J ends, which lost 2 bases and 0 bases, there was a span of 5 bases. The CDR3 consists of 15 residues. Germline values: CDR1 SGHTA, CDR2 FQGNSA.